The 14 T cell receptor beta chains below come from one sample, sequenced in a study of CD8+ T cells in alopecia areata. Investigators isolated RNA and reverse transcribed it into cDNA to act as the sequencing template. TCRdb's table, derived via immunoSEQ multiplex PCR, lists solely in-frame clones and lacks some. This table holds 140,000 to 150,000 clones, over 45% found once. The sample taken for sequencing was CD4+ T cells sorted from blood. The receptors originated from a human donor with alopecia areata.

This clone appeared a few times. In DNA, the CDR3 is TGTGCCAGCAGTGAAGGGACTAGCCTCACCGGGGAGCTGTTTTTT. Translating it yields CASSEGTSLTGELFF. J is TRBJ2-2 and V is TRBV2; TRBD2 matches at 8 bases. The trim removed 1 base at V and 4 bases at J, leaving 2 bases unmatched. Germline V gene data show CDR1 as SNHLY and CDR2 as FYNNEI. This CDR3 comprises 15 residues.

The DNA of the CDR3 is TGTGCCAGCAGCCGGTGGGACCAAGAGACCCAGTACTTC. It is translated as CASSRWDQETQYF. The chain has TRBV7-6 and TRBJ2-5; unclear D gene. Germline CDR1 is SGHVS and CDR2 is FNYEAQ. Trimming stripped 5 bases from V and 0 bases from J, with 7 bases between. The CDR3 is 13 residues long.

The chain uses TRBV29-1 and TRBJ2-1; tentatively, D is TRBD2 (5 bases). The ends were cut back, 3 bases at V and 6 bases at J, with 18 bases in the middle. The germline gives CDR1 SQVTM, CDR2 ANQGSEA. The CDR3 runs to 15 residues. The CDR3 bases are TGCAGCGTTGATGGTGTGAGGGCCTTCCCCAATGAGCAGTTCTTC. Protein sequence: CSVDGVRAFPNEQFF.

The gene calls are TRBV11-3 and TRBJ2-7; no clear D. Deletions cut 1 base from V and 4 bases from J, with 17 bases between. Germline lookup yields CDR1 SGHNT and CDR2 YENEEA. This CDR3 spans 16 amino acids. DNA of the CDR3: TGTGCCAGCAGCTTAGCGAACGCATTCAGGTCGTACGAGCAGTACTTC. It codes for CASSLANAFRSYEQYF.

CDR3 sequence: CSVDIVEKLFF. The CDR3 DNA reads as TGCAGCGTCGACATCGTTGAAAAACTGTTTTTT. This chain links TRBV29-1 with TRBJ1-4; unclear D gene. Germline V lookup: CDR1 SQVTM, CDR2 ANQGSEA. The CDR3 loop spans 11 amino acids. V lost 6 bases and J lost 7, with 9 bases in between.

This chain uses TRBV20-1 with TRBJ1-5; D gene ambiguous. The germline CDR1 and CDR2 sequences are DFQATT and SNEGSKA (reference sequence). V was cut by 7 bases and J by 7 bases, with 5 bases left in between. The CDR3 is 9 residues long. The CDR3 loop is CSVGQPQHF. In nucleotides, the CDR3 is TGCAGTGTGGGACAGCCCCAGCATTTT.

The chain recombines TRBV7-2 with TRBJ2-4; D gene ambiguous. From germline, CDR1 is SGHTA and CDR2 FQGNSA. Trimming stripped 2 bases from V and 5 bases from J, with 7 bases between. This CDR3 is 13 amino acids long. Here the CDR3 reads CASSLTAQNIQYF. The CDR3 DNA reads TGTGCCAGCAGCTTAACGGCACAAAACATTCAGTACTTC.

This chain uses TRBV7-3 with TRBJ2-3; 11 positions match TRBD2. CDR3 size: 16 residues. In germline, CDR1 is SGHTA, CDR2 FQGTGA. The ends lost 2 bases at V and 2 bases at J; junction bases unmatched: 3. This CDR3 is CASSLGTSGPTDTQYF. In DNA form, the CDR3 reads TGTGCCAGCAGCTTAGGGACTAGCGGACCCACAGATACGCAGTATTTT.

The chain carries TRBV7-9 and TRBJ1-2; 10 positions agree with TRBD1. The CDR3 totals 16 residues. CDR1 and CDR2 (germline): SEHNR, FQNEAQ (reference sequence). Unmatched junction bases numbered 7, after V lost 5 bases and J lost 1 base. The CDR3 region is CASSPRTGGSNYGYTF. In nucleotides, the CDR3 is TGTGCCAGCAGCCCTAGGACAGGGGGAAGTAACTATGGCTACACCTTC.

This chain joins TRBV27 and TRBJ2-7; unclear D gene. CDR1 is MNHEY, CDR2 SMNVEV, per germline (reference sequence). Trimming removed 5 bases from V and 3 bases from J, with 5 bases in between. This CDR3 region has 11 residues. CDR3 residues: CASSQNYEQYF. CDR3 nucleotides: TGTGCCAGCAGTCAGAACTACGAGCAGTACTTC.

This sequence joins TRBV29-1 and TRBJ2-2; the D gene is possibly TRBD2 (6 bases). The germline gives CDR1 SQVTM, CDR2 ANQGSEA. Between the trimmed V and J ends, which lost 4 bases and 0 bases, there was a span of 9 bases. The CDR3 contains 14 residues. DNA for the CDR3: TGCAGCGTTGTTGCGGGATCGAACACCGGGGAGCTGTTTTTT. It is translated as CSVVAGSNTGELFF.

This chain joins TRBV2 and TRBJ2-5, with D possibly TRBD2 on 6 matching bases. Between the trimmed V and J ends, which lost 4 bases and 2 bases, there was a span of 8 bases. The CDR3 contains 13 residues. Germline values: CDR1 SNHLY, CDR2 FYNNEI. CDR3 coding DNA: TGTGCCAGCAGTGCGGGACTTCAAGAGACCCAGTACTTC. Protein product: CASSAGLQETQYF.

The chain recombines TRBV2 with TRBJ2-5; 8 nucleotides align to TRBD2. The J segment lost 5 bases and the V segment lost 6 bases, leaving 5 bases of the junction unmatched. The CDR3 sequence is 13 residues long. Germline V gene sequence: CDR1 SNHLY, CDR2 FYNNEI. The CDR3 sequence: CASRPGLGETQYF. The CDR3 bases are TGTGCCAGCAGGCCGGGACTAGGGGAGACCCAGTACTTC.

Here the CDR3 DNA reads TGCAGCGTTGGGGACAGAGAGACCCAGTACTTC. It yields the protein CSVGDRETQYF. This chain uses TRBV29-1 with TRBJ2-5; the match to TRBD1 covers 7 bases. Germline V gene data show CDR1 as SQVTM and CDR2 as ANQGSEA. The CDR3 is 11 residues long. The J segment lost 4 bases and the V segment lost 4 bases, leaving 0 bases of the junction unmatched.